The 22 T cell receptor beta chains below all came from one sample that was sequenced in a study of T cell responses to AZD1222 COVID-19 vaccine. This table comes from immunoSEQ multiplex PCR, and its TCRdb copy is limited to in-frame clones, with some not included. This table has some 110,000 clones, over 75% appearing once. Sequencing was performed on peripheral blood, taken on day 0 of MenACWY control vaccination. The origin of the receptors is an adult in good health.

This clone occurred a few times. This chain joins TRBV7-2 and TRBJ2-7; 10 bases align to TRBD1. Germline V gene data show CDR1 as SGHTA and CDR2 as FQGNSA. V dropped 5 bases and J dropped 1; count of bases not matched to a gene: 2. There are 14 residues in the CDR3. The CDR3, as DNA: TGTGCCAGCAGCCCGGACAGGGGGTCCTACGAGCAGTACTTC. It translates to CASSPDRGSYEQYF.

V gene TRBV7-8 combines with J gene TRBJ2-5; possibly TRBD1 for D (6 bases). Germline values: CDR1 SGHVS, CDR2 FQNEAQ. CDR3 length equals 16 residues. V lost 4 bases to trimming and J lost 5 bases, with 20 bases between them. CDR3 sequence reads: CASSSGSDRTGETQYF. In DNA, the CDR3 is TGTGCCAGCAGCTCAGGCTCGGACAGAACCGGGGAGACCCAGTACTTC.

The chain is built from TRBV5-1 and TRBJ2-2; no clear D. CDR1 and CDR2 from the germline V gene are SGHRS and YFSETQ. This CDR3 has 12 amino acids. The V and J ends lost 0 bases and 7 bases respectively, with 4 bases between them. CDR3 coding DNA: TGCGCCAGCAGCTTGGCACTCGGGGAGCTGTTTTTT. Protein product: CASSLALGELFF.

The chain combines TRBV6-1 with TRBJ1-5; D is possibly TRBD1 (6 bases). This CDR3 region has 13 residues. CDR1 MNHNS and CDR2 SASEGT come from the germline V gene. The V and J ends lost 8 bases and 3 bases respectively, with 11 bases between them. The CDR3 DNA follows: TGTGCCAGCGCCGACAGGATCAATCAGCCCCAGCATTTT. Protein product: CASADRINQPQHF.

V gene TRBV7-7 combines with J gene TRBJ2-1; weak D call: TRBD1 (5 bases). CDR1 and CDR2 from the germline V gene are SSHAT and FNYEAQ (reference sequence). The ends were cut back, 1 base at V and 7 bases at J, with 14 bases in the middle. CDR3 size: 15 residues. This CDR3 reads CASSLGQGGLNEQFF. The CDR3 bases are TGTGCCAGCAGCTTAGGGCAGGGTGGGTTGAATGAGCAGTTCTTC.

The rearrangement uses TRBV18 and TRBJ1-1; D remains unclear. CDR1 and CDR2 from the germline V gene are KGHSH and LQKENI. Trimming shortened V by 3 bases and J by 2 bases, and 7 bases separated the two germline ends. CDR3 length equals 13 residues. The CDR3 sequence: CASSPAVNTEAFF. CDR3 DNA sequence: TGTGCCAGCTCACCGGCGGTCAACACTGAAGCTTTCTTT. The whole variable domain, remainder taken from reference TRBV18 and TRBJ1-1, is NAGVMQNPRHLVRRRGQEARLRCSPMKGHSHVYWYRQLPEEGLKFMVYLQKENIIDESGMPKERFSAEFPKEGPSILRIQQVVRGDSAAYFCASSPAVNTEAFFGQGTRLTVV.

This chain links TRBV15 with TRBJ1-1; D is possibly TRBD1 (5 bases). The germline V gene has CDR1 LNHNV and CDR2 YYDKDF (reference sequence). This CDR3 is 14 amino acids long. Trimming shortened V by 8 bases and J by 0 bases, and 13 bases separated the two germline ends. The CDR3 sequence: CATRQGILNTEAFF. In DNA, the CDR3 is TGTGCCACCCGGCAGGGCATATTGAACACTGAAGCTTTCTTT.

The CDR3, as DNA: TGCGCCAGCAGCCTTGAGGGGGGCGACTATGGCTACACCTTC. Protein sequence: CASSLEGGDYGYTF. The chain joins TRBV4-3 to TRBJ1-2; TRBD1 is a possible D gene (6 bases). CDR1 and CDR2 (germline): LGHNA, YSLEER. V lost 4 bases, J lost 3 bases, and 12 bases lay in between. CDR3 length: 14 amino acids.

J is TRBJ1-6 and V is TRBV11-2, with 8 bases matching TRBD1. This CDR3 is 15 amino acids long. Germline trimming cut 5 bases from V and 7 bases from J; bases unmatched to any gene: 7. The germline V gene has CDR1 SGHAT and CDR2 FQNNGV. This chain's CDR3 is CASSTRQGMNSPLHF. The CDR3 region has the DNA TGTGCCAGCAGCACTCGACAGGGGATGAATTCACCCCTCCACTTT.

This clone showed up just a few times. The rearrangement links TRBV5-5 to TRBJ1-2; TRBD1 aligns across 8 bases. The germline CDR1 and CDR2 sequences are SGHKS and YYEKEE (reference sequence). J lost 6 bases, V lost 4 bases, and 11 bases had no gene match. The CDR3 runs 15 residues. Written as DNA, the CDR3 is TGTGCCAGCAGCAGTTTCCGGACAGGGATGCATGGCTACACCTTC. Translation: CASSSFRTGMHGYTF.

The chain uses TRBV21-1 and TRBJ1-2; the table names TRBD1, a call not compared with the DNA. TRBV21-1 is a listed pseudogene. This CDR3 region has 14 residues. The CDR3 DNA reads TGTGCCAGCAGCAAAGTAGGGACAGGGTATGGCTACACCTTC. It specifies CASSKVGTGYGYTF.

The chain carries TRBV7-9 and TRBJ2-7; D might be TRBD1 or TRBD2, each matching 5 bases. Trimming shortened V by 5 bases and J by 5 bases, and 13 bases separated the two germline ends. Germline V lookup: CDR1 SEHNR, CDR2 FQNEAQ (reference sequence). The CDR3 contains 13 residues. CDR3 in amino acids: CASSPRAGNEQYF. In DNA form, the CDR3 reads TGTGCCAGCAGCCCGCGGGCAGGGAACGAGCAGTACTTC.

This clone was seen just once. The chain has TRBV28 and TRBJ2-7; TRBD1 matches at 9 bases. The trim removed 5 bases at V and 3 bases at J, leaving 8 bases unmatched. CDR1 and CDR2 from the germline V gene are MDHEN and SYDVKM. CDR3 length: 15 amino acids. CDR3 sequence (DNA): TGTGCCAGCAGTCTCCCGGGACAGGGAGGCTACGAGCAGTACTTC. The encoded protein is CASSLPGQGGYEQYF.

The rearrangement uses TRBV19 and TRBJ1-2; 8 nucleotides line up with TRBD1. This CDR3 region has 15 residues. The junction had 5 bases not matched to a gene; V was cut back by 5 bases and J by 0 bases. CDR1 and CDR2 (germline): LNHDA, SQIVND (reference sequence). In nucleotides, the CDR3 is TGTGCCAGTAGTGGGGGGACAGGAGCTAACTATGGCTACACCTTC. Translating it yields CASSGGTGANYGYTF.

The chain carries TRBV7-8 and TRBJ2-3; TRBD1 or TRBD2 may be the D gene (6 bases each). CDR3 length: 15 amino acids. Deletions cut 5 bases from V and 6 bases from J, with 18 bases between. Germline-derived CDR1 and CDR2 are SGHVS and FQNEAQ. This chain's CDR3 is CASSAWDIRGDTQYF. The CDR3 nucleotides are TGTGCCAGCAGCGCCTGGGACATACGGGGGGATACGCAGTATTTT.

This chain connects TRBV7-2 to TRBJ2-5; the match to TRBD1 covers 8 bases. From germline, CDR1 is SGHTA and CDR2 FQGNSA. The CDR3 extends over 14 amino acids. J gave up 5 bases and V 5 bases, and 7 bases lay outside the gene matches. In DNA, the CDR3 is TGTGCCAGCAGCACACGGACAGGGTGGGAGACCCAGTACTTC. Translated: CASSTRTGWETQYF.

J is TRBJ1-3 and V is TRBV28, with D uncertain. The CDR3 covers 15 residues. The germline V gene has CDR1 MDHEN and CDR2 SYDVKM. V was trimmed by 5 bases and J by 0 bases, leaving 11 bases between them. This CDR3 is CASSRTDISGNTIYF. The CDR3 DNA reads as TGTGCCAGCAGTCGGACCGACATCTCTGGAAACACCATATATTTT. The variable domain in full, completed from reference TRBV28 and TRBJ1-3, reads DVKVTQSSRYLVKRTGEKVFLECVQDMDHENMFWYRQDPGLGLRLIYFSYDVKMKEKGDIPEGYSVSREKKERFSLILESASTNQTSMYLCASSRTDISGNTIYFGEGSWLTVV.

The gene calls are TRBV19 and TRBJ1-1, with no clear D. CDR1 is LNHDA and CDR2 is SQIVND in the germline V gene (reference sequence). V shed 3 bases and J shed 5 bases, with 16 bases lying between them. The CDR3 runs 15 residues. The DNA of the CDR3 is TGTGCCAGTAGTATGAGTCTGGGATCGGGGACTGAAGCTTTCTTT. Protein product: CASSMSLGSGTEAFF.

J is TRBJ1-2 and V is TRBV4-1; 11 nucleotides match TRBD1. The length of the CDR3 is 14 residues. V trimming: 6 bases; J trimming: 4 bases; junction bases outside the gene matches: 4. Germline V gene sequence: CDR1 MGHRA, CDR2 YSYEKL. CDR3 sequence (DNA): TGCGCCAGCAGGCCGGGACAGGGGGTCTATGGCTACACCTTC. It specifies CASRPGQGVYGYTF.

A remark on this clone: This sample includes further DNA sequences coding for the same CDR3. The rearrangement uses TRBV7-9 and TRBJ2-5; 10 bases agree with TRBD1. Germline assignment: CDR1 SEHNR and CDR2 FQNEAQ (reference sequence). V shed 1 base and J 0 bases; nucleotides not matched to a gene: 2. This CDR3 spans 16 amino acids. The CDR3 here is CASSLGDRGHQETQYF. The DNA of the CDR3 is TGTGCCAGCAGCTTAGGTGACAGGGGGCACCAAGAGACCCAGTACTTC.

The chain joins TRBV19 to TRBJ1-5, with D hard to call. Germline CDR1 LNHDA, CDR2 SQIVND (reference sequence). With 10 bases removed from V and 2 bases from J, the gap between germline ends came to 9 bases. The CDR3 has 12 residues. The CDR3 sequence: CATRRGNQPQHF. The CDR3, as DNA: TGTGCCACCCGTCGCGGCAATCAGCCCCAGCATTTT.

The genes are TRBV19 and TRBJ1-4; D perhaps matches TRBD1 (6 bases). CDR3 size: 15 residues. Per the germline V gene, CDR1 is LNHDA and CDR2 is SQIVND (reference sequence). Between the trimmed V and J ends, which lost 4 bases and 3 bases, there was a span of 12 bases. The CDR3 DNA is TGTGCCAGTAGTAGTCGGACAGCCCCTAATGAAAAACTGTTTTTT. Protein product: CASSSRTAPNEKLFF.